These T cell receptor beta chains were read from a single sample in a study of blood T cell repertoires in COVID-19. Repertoires were generated with immunoSEQ multiplex PCR, while TCRdb's copy carries only in-frame clones and drops some. The sample lists about 35,000 clones, 75% to 90% occurring once. The sequencing input was peripheral blood. All receptors derive from a man aged 55 to 70 with active or convalescent COVID-19. Both conserved end residues are part of each CDR3. A D gene is named only where the DNA matches it firmly. Size is omitted from some rows. Given values are once, few, many or a class for expanded clones.

>NA|TRBJ2-1|TRBV6-5|TRBD1
TGTGCCAGCAGGTTAGGCGGGACAGGGGTCAATGAGCAGTTCTTC
CASRLGGTGVNEQFF
>NA|TRBJ2-3|TRBV6-4|TRBD1
TGTGCCAGCAGTGCGACCGGGACAGGGATCGATACGCAGTATTTT
CASSATGTGIDTQYF
>NA|TRBJ2-3|TRBV5-6|TRBD1
TGTGCCAGCAGCTTGGCGGGACAGAGGATCACAGATACGCAGTATTTT
CASSLAGQRITDTQYF
>NA|TRBJ2-4|TRBV5-1|NA
TGCGCCAGCAGCTCTCCAGCTCAGGACAGAACCTCAAACATTCAGTACTTC
CASSSPAQDRTSNIQYF
>NA|TRBJ2-4|TRBV9|TRBD1
TGTGCCAGCAGCCCCCGAAGACAGGGAAGTGACATTCAGTACTTC
CASSPRRQGSDIQYF
>NA|TRBJ2-3|TRBV2|NA
TGTGCCAGCAGTGAGCGAGGGGGGGTGTCTAGCACAGATACGCAGTATTTT
CASSERGGVSSTDTQYF
>NA|TRBJ2-6|TRBV7-8|TRBD1
TGTGCCAGCAGCCGGGACAGGGGGCCTCTACCAGCAGGGGCCAACGTCCTGACTTTC
CASSRDRGPLPAGANVLTF
>NA|TRBJ1-2|TRBV6-5|NA
TGTGCCAGCCATGGGGGGGTTGGCGGCTACACCTTC
CASHGGVGGYTF
>NA|TRBJ1-4|TRBV11-2|NA
TGTGCCAGCAGCTTAGCGATCCGGGCAACTAATGAAAAACTGTTTTTT
CASSLAIRATNEKLFF
>NA|TRBJ1-2|TRBV19|NA
TGTGCCAGTAGTACACAAAGGACAGCTAATAACTATGGCTACACCTTC
CASSTQRTANNYGYTF
>medium-sized|TRBJ2-2|TRBV19|NA
TGTGCCAGTAGTATGACAGTTGGTGGGGAGCTGTTTTTT
CASSMTVGGELFF
>NA|TRBJ1-2|TRBV12-3/TRBV12-4|NA
TGTGCCAGCAGTTCGAGCTATGGCTACACCTTC
CASSSSYGYTF
>NA|TRBJ2-3|TRBV19|NA
TGTGCCAGTAGTAGTCAGGGTAATGGTCTCGCAGATACGCAGTATTTT
CASSSQGNGLADTQYF
>few|TRBJ2-1|TRBV9|NA
TGTGCCAGCAGCCCCTTCGGCCCCAGCAGGGGTGATAATGAGCAGTTCTTC
CASSPFGPSRGDNEQFF
>NA|TRBJ2-1|TRBV10-1|TRBD2
TGCGCCAGCAGTGACTTCTCCTGGACTAGCGGGAGCTTGAATGAGCAGTTCTTC
CASSDFSWTSGSLNEQFF
>few|TRBJ2-2|TRBV28|NA
TGTGCCAGCAGTTACCTGGGCCCTATCGGTCCCGGGGAGCTGTTTTTT
CASSYLGPIGPGELFF
>NA|TRBJ1-2|TRBV2|NA
TGTGCCAGCCCCCCCTGGGGAGGGACCCCCAACATCCCAAACTATGGCTACACCTTC
CASPPWGGTPNIPNYGYTF
>NA|TRBJ2-1|TRBV12-5|NA
TGTGCTAGTGGTCCCGGGAGCTCCTACAATGAGCAGTTCTTC
CASGPGSSYNEQFF
>NA|TRBJ2-3|TRBV10-3|TRBD2
TGTGCCACGAGCGAGCTAGCGGGAGCCACAGATACGCAGTATTTT
CATSELAGATDTQYF
>few|TRBJ2-5|TRBV7-2|NA
TGTGCCAGCAGCTTGGTAGGGGCTGACCAAGAGACCCAGTACTTC
CASSLVGADQETQYF
>few|TRBJ2-1|TRBV6-1|TRBD1
TGTGCCAGCAGTGAATTCTCGACAGGGTGGAGCTCCTACAATGAGCAGTTCTTC
CASSEFSTGWSSYNEQFF
>NA|TRBJ2-1|TRBV11-3|NA
TGTGCCAGCAGCTTAGTTGACTGGACTACCTACAATGAGCAGTTCTTC
CASSLVDWTTYNEQFF
>NA|TRBJ2-2|TRBV5-4|TRBD2
TGTGCCAGCAGCTTAATCATTAGCGGGAGGAGGAGCACCGGGGAGCTGTTTTTT
CASSLIISGRRSTGELFF
>NA|TRBJ2-1|TRBV5-4|TRBD2
TGTGCCAGCAGGGACGCGAGGCGGGAGTACTACAATGAGCAGTTCTTC
CASRDARREYYNEQFF
>NA|TRBJ2-4|TRBV7-9|TRBD1
TGTGCCAGCAGCTTAGGGGGACAGGGGAGGTCGAACATTCAGTACTTC
CASSLGGQGRSNIQYF
>NA|TRBJ2-3|TRBV19|TRBD2
TGTGCCAGTAGTATCGACGCCGCGGGGGTGGGCACAGATACGCAGTATTTT
CASSIDAAGVGTDTQYF
>few|TRBJ1-5|TRBV6-1|TRBD1
TGTGCCAGCAGTGGACAGGGGAGGAGAGGTAGCAATCAGCCCCAGCATTTT
CASSGQGRRGSNQPQHF
>once|TRBJ1-1|TRBV27|TRBD1
TGTGCCAGCAGTTCAGGGGGCTGGACTGAAGCTTTCTTT
CASSSGGWTEAFF
>NA|TRBJ2-4|TRBV7-2|TRBD2
TGTGCCAGCAGCTTAGGGGGGACTAGCGGAATACTAGCCAAAAACATTCAGTACTTC
CASSLGGTSGILAKNIQYF
>NA|TRBJ2-5|TRBV2|TRBD1
TGTGCCAACGGACAGGGGTTTTCAGAGACCCAGTACTTC
CANGQGFSETQYF
>once|TRBJ2-3|TRBV19|TRBD1
TGTGCCAGTAGAGACAGGGGTAGGGCAGATACGCAGTATTTT
CASRDRGRADTQYF
>NA|TRBJ1-5|TRBV10-3|NA
TGTGCCATCAGTGAGCCGAATCAGCCCCAGCATTTT
CAISEPNQPQHF
>NA|TRBJ2-3|TRBV9|TRBD2
TGTGCCAGCAGCGTAGGACTAGCGGAGAACACAGATACGCAGTATTTT
CASSVGLAENTDTQYF
>NA|TRBJ1-5|TRBV27|TRBD1
TGTGCCAGCAGTTTGACAGGGGTTGATCAGCCCCAGCATTTT
CASSLTGVDQPQHF
>NA|TRBJ1-2|TRBV2|NA
TGTGCCAGCAGAGTACAGAGTACTAACTATGGCTACACCTTC
CASRVQSTNYGYTF
>NA|TRBJ2-1|TRBV24-1|TRBD2
TGTGCCACCAGTATTAGCGGGATCTTCGGCAATGAGCAGTTCTTC
CATSISGIFGNEQFF
>NA|TRBJ1-4|TRBV6-5|NA
TGTGCCAGCAGTTACCAGGCCGATGAAAAACTGTTTTTT
CASSYQADEKLFF
>NA|TRBJ1-6|TRBV11-2|NA
TGTGCCAGCAGCCGGACGGGGGGCTTCGGCTCCTATAATTCACCCCTCCACTTT
CASSRTGGFGSYNSPLHF
>NA|TRBJ2-3|TRBV5-6|NA
TGTGCCAGCAGCCCGGGATTTCAATCCACAGATACGCAGTATTTT
CASSPGFQSTDTQYF
>NA|TRBJ1-5|TRBV15|TRBD1
TGTGCCACCAGCGGGGGACAGGGCCGACAGCCCCAGCATTTT
CATSGGQGRQPQHF
>few|TRBJ1-2|TRBV28|NA
TGTGCCAGCAGCGTAACGGGAGCCTACTATGGCTACACCTTC
CASSVTGAYYGYTF
>NA|TRBJ1-2|TRBV30|TRBD1
TGTGCCTGGAGTATCCCTCATCAGGGGGGCTATGGCTACACCTTC
CAWSIPHQGGYGYTF
>NA|TRBJ2-3|TRBV11-2|TRBD2
TGTGCCAGCAGCCGTCGTAGCGGGGGGGCAATTACAGATACGCAGTATTTT
CASSRRSGGAITDTQYF
>NA|TRBJ2-1|TRBV5-4|NA
TGTGCCACGTGGGGATCGGGGGGCCTCGGTGAGCAGTTCTTC
CATWGSGGLGEQFF
>NA|TRBJ1-6|TRBV6-1|TRBD1
TGTGCCAGCAGTGAATACGACAGGGGGCCTTCACCCCTCCACTTT
CASSEYDRGPSPLHF
>NA|TRBJ1-2|TRBV5-1|NA
TGCGCCAGCAGCTTGGCCCGGGGGATTGGCGGCTACACCTTC
CASSLARGIGGYTF
>NA|TRBJ2-6|TRBV7-7|TRBD2
TGTGCCAGCAGCAAACTAGCGGGGGGGAGCTCTGGGGCCAACGTCCTGACTTTC
CASSKLAGGSSGANVLTF
>NA|TRBJ1-6|TRBV4-3|TRBD1
TGCGCCAGCAGCCAACTGGGACAGGGGATCGGTAATTCACCCCTCCACTTT
CASSQLGQGIGNSPLHF
>once|TRBJ2-2|TRBV5-4|TRBD2
TGTGCCAGCAGCTTCGGCGGGGGAGTTGCCGGGGAGCTGTTTTTT
CASSFGGGVAGELFF
>NA|TRBJ2-5|TRBV28|TRBD2
TGTGCCAGCAGAGGAGGCGGACTAGCGGGCCAAGAGACCCAGTACTTC
CASRGGGLAGQETQYF
>few|TRBJ2-5|TRBV4-3|TRBD1
TGCGCCAGTTCACCCAGGGGGCTTGGCCAAGAGACCCAGTACTTC
CASSPRGLGQETQYF
>NA|TRBJ1-6|TRBV2|TRBD1
TGTGCCAGCAGTGAAGGTGGACAGGGCAATTCACCCCTCCACTTT
CASSEGGQGNSPLHF
>NA|TRBJ1-3|TRBV29-1|NA
TGCAGCGTCGTCCTCGGGAGCTCTGGAAACACCATATATTTT
CSVVLGSSGNTIYF
>once|TRBJ2-1|TRBV11-3|TRBD2
TGTGCCAGCAGCTTGGCGGGAGGGCCCAATGAGCAGTTCTTC
CASSLAGGPNEQFF
>NA|TRBJ1-2|TRBV4-3|NA
TGCGCCAGCAGCCACTACACAGACAACTATGGCTACACCTTC
CASSHYTDNYGYTF
>NA|TRBJ1-5|TRBV19|TRBD1
TGTGCCAGTAGTATTAAAACCGGGACAGGGGGCATCGGGCAGCCCCAGCATTTT
CASSIKTGTGGIGQPQHF
>once|TRBJ1-1|TRBV10-2|TRBD1
TGCGCCACCTCCCGACAGGGAGGTTTCAACACTGAAGCTTTCTTT
CATSRQGGFNTEAFF
>once|TRBJ2-3|TRBV7-9|NA
TGTGCCAGCAGTTGGAGAGATACGCAGTATTTT
CASSWRDTQYF
>few|TRBJ2-5|TRBV7-6|NA
TGTGCCAGCAGCCACGGGACTTACCAAGAGACCCAGTACTTC
CASSHGTYQETQYF
>few|TRBJ1-3|TRBV6-5|NA
TGTGCCAGCAGTTACTCCTTGTACCAGTCTGGAAACACCATATATTTT
CASSYSLYQSGNTIYF